A selection of T cell receptor beta chains follows, all from one sample in a study of early T cells in non-severe SARS-CoV-2 infection. TCRdb re-called the 5' RACE reads through MiXCR, storing one row per CDR3 protein. The repertoire includes tens of thousands of distinct CDR3 sequences, roughly 11% of them detected once, and 9.5% to 13% sits in the top ten. Sequenced sample: whole blood. These receptors all stem from an adult who was a healthcare worker with PCR-confirmed SARS-CoV-2 infection or an uninfected control (not recorded which). CDR3s include the opening cysteine and the closing phenylalanine or tryptophan. D genes are given only for firm matches. Clone size is not always given. Where it is, it says once, few, many or a class for expanded clones.

V	D	size	J	DNA	CDR3
TRBV7-6	TRBD2	-	TRBJ2-3	TGTGCCAGCAGCTTCAGCGGGGGGCTATCCACAGATACGCAGTATTTT	CASSFSGGLSTDTQYF
TRBV12-3/TRBV12-4	-	few	TRBJ2-5	TGTGCCAGCAGAGGAAATGGTAACCAAGAGACCCAGTACTTC	CASRGNGNQETQYF
TRBV2	-	many	TRBJ1-4	TGTGCCAGCAGTGATACAGGGAGACTCGGCAAACTGTTTTTT	CASSDTGRLGKLFF
TRBV7-3	-	-	TRBJ2-7	TGTGCCAGCAGCTTTCAACCATACGGCGAGCAGTACTTC	CASSFQPYGEQYF
TRBV29-1	TRBD1	few	TRBJ2-7	TGCAGCGTTCTGGACAGGCCCTACGAGCAGTACTTC	CSVLDRPYEQYF
TRBV28	-	few	TRBJ1-2	TGTGCCAGCAGTCCTGGACAGCTTGGTTCGCGCGGCTACACCTTC	CASSPGQLGSRGYTF
TRBV6-6	-	many	TRBJ2-3	TGTGCCAGCAGTTACTCGCCGGCCTCCGGGACGGATACGCAGTATTTT	CASSYSPASGTDTQYF
TRBV10-3	-	few	TRBJ1-2	TGTGCCATCAGTGATGGCAGGGGCAATGGCTACACCTTC	CAISDGRGNGYTF
TRBV5-4	TRBD2	-	TRBJ2-5	TGTGCCAGCAGACGTAGCGGGGGGGTAGGAGAGACCCAGTACTTC	CASRRSGGVGETQYF
TRBV2	TRBD1	many	TRBJ2-6	TGTGCCAGCAACCCGACAGGGGGTCCTGGGGCCAACGTCCTGACTTTC	CASNPTGGPGANVLTF
TRBV3-1	TRBD1	-	TRBJ1-6	TGTGCCAGCAGCCAAGTGACAGGGACTAATTCACCCCTCCACTTT	CASSQVTGTNSPLHF
TRBV6-1	-	few	TRBJ2-7	TGTGCCAGCAGTGGGGGGATTCTCACCTACGAGCAGTACTTC	CASSGGILTYEQYF
TRBV12-3/TRBV12-4	TRBD2	few	TRBJ2-3	TGTGCCAGCAGTAATGCCCCCTGGACTAGCGGCTACACAGATACGCAGTATTTT	CASSNAPWTSGYTDTQYF
TRBV18	-	few	TRBJ1-6	TGTGCCAGCTCCCCGGGCGGAGCGGATTCACCCCTCCACTTT	CASSPGGADSPLHF
TRBV6-1	TRBD1	-	TRBJ1-2	TGTGCCAGCAATAATCCAGGACAGGTGAGCTATGGCTACACCTTC	CASNNPGQVSYGYTF
TRBV5-6	TRBD2	few	TRBJ2-1	TGTGCCAGCAGGGCGGGAGATGAGCAGTTCTTC	CASRAGDEQFF
TRBV20-1	-	-	TRBJ1-4	TGCAGTGCTACCAGACAGGAAAAACTGTTTTTT	CSATRQEKLFF
TRBV5-1	TRBD2	many	TRBJ2-7	TGCGCCAGCAGCTTCGGGACTAGCATTGAGCAGTACTTC	CASSFGTSIEQYF
TRBV19	TRBD2	few	TRBJ2-2	TGTGCCAGTAGTAGACTAGCGGGAGACACCGGGGAGCTGTTTTTT	CASSRLAGDTGELFF
TRBV27	-	-	TRBJ1-5	TGTGCCAGCAGTCCTACTAGGGAACAGCCCCAGCATTTT	CASSPTREQPQHF
TRBV5-1	TRBD1	few	TRBJ2-3	TGCGCCAGCAGCCTGACAGGGCCGGTAAATACGCAGTATTTT	CASSLTGPVNTQYF
TRBV5-1	-	-	TRBJ2-7	TGCGCCAGCACCCCTGGGGCTACGGCGGGCGAGCAGTACTTC	CASTPGATAGEQYF
TRBV15	TRBD2	few	TRBJ2-7	TGTGCCACCAGCAGAGTGGCTGGTCTAGCGGGAGGCGAGCAGTACTTC	CATSRVAGLAGGEQYF
TRBV7-9	TRBD1	few	TRBJ2-5	TGTGCCAGCAGCTTACCGGGACAGGGGTTCGTAGTGGGTGAGACCCAGTACTTC	CASSLPGQGFVVGETQYF